Below, one T cell receptor beta chain is given with its context. Its antigen remains undetermined. Nothing much larger sits one base from this clone, and base qualities are not available. In total, more than 500 healthy bone marrow donors made up the cohort. Cohort members were all nominally healthy when sampled, although unrecorded immune exposures were likely present. The donor was CMV seropositive and was included in the group of almost 300 seropositive cohort members. A peripheral blood sample was collected from each donor, and TCR beta sequencing was performed on peripheral blood mononuclear cells. Genomic DNA was extracted from the blood cell samples with the Qiagen DNeasy Blood Extraction Kit. This sample is part of a study of cytomegalovirus exposure and HLA in healthy donors listed by TCRdb under 2017. Concerning the study at large: An earlier analysis of several hundred of the donors reported about 260 Gb of sequence data and 117 million unique TCR beta sequences obtained from around 180 million T cells. The study profiled the T cell repertoires of about 720 subjects by immunosequencing and related them to cytomegalovirus serostatus. In the later analysis, no new phenotypic data were used to find candidate immune exposures; instead, reliance was placed on TCR beta sequences and their occurrence across donors. A later genetic analysis took genome-wide SNP genotypes for about three fifths of the roughly 700 donors and used that subset as a discovery cohort. Because of strong linkage in the cohort, roughly five DR-DQ haplotypes were treated as single units for association and clustering. Every discovery cohort repertoire had been produced on one sequencing platform. HLA typing included class I and class II loci at four-digit resolution. Typing coverage differed by locus: A, B, C, DRB1 and DQB1 were typed in about 629-630 donors, DQA1 in 522, DPA1 in some 610, and DPB1 in 450 to 490. Roughly 300 gigabases of sequencing data and some 85 million unique TCR sequences were included in an early release covering around 600 HLA-typed donors. Of the roughly 400 genotyped donors, 80% to 90% were placed in the genetic ancestry cluster associated with self-reported Caucasian donors. A later analysis re-analyzed previously published TCR beta repertoires from 600 to 850 donors and added high-resolution HLA genotyping to study TCR occurrence patterns. To decide whether each TCR beta V gene segment behaved as functional or pseudogenic, an earlier analysis of over 500 of the donors relied on high-throughput TCR beta sequencing. Besides the first cohort of 550 to 750 subjects, a separate validation cohort made up of some 110 different subjects was used. Donor age, sex, ethnicity and CMV serostatus were compiled together with the repertoire data. The study was designed to test whether signatures of past pathogen exposure could be identified by cataloging public T cell receptors. To predict cytomegalovirus infection status, the study brought together high-throughput TCR immunosequencing, statistical association of individual TCRs with disease status, and machine learning. Among roughly 400 genotyped donors of the cohort, an average of around 250,000 unique TCR beta nucleotide sequences was sequenced per donor, of which about 18% were non-productive. General study outcomes and caveats: An association between a missense DCLRE1C variant and V-gene and J-gene trimming of TCR beta chains was found in a later genetic analysis and replicated in an independent cohort. Linkage disequilibrium might explain the correlated functional status among segregating V segments, but an unknown experimental factor could not be ruled out. When HLA alleles, especially DR and DQ, strongly co-occurred, TCR associations were difficult to assign to individual alleles. Only TCR beta chains were sequenced in this cohort, and the absence of alpha or paired-chain data limited detectable features. The classifier was reported to diagnose cytomegalovirus status with high specificity and sensitivity in both the original cohort and the validation cohort. A later analysis reported that several top co-occurrence clusters appeared linked to parvovirus B19, influenza, CMV and Epstein-Barr virus. In a later analysis, most CMV-associated TCR beta chains were found to appear HLA-restricted, with HLA associations seemingly driven largely by CMV exposure. Compared with equally common non-associated chains, HLA-associated TCR beta chains in a later analysis were more clonally expanded and had lower generation probabilities. An earlier analysis of around 600 of the donors showed that most TCR beta V segments appeared in productive rearrangements either about 87% or about 30% of the time, which broadly matched IMGT annotations. According to the authors, the approach could potentially be generalized to other disease states and immunological phenotypes. At a false discovery rate of 0.05, a later analysis linked fewer than 20,000 TCR beta sequences to specific HLA alleles. A further reported finding was that TCR beta sequences accurately predicted the HLA-A and HLA-B alleles for most subjects in the first cohort. Immune exposure information for the cohort was limited to CMV serostatus. Sequencing depth was assumed to be roughly uniform across donors in the presence/absence analyses, though that assumption may not hold. The study listed 150 to 200 TCR beta chains as associated with cytomegalovirus. Because the 87-base-pair reads could not distinguish some IMGT-functional V segments, including TRBV6-2 and TRBV6-3, those segments were excluded. A few of the identified cytomegalovirus-associated TCR beta chains were confirmed in vitro to be specific for cytomegalovirus antigens. While some public TCRs were present in many individuals, most TCR sequences turned up only very rarely across donors. In a later analysis, TCR association rates were found to vary across HLA loci, with the most associated TCRs seen for DRB1 alleles and the fewest for HLA-C alleles. The earlier analysis of approximately 560 of the donors excluded about 16 rarely observed V segments, including chromosome 9 orphons, because counts were too low. A group of highly shared sequence variants was considered likely to be a technical artifact of the sequencing pipeline. Because HLA typing was unavailable for some donors at each locus, only the typed subset was used in association tests. In a later genetic analysis, fewer N-insertions in productive TCRs were reported among donors in an Asian-associated ancestry cluster than the roughly 700-donor mean.

To prepare the library, the immunoSEQ multiplex PCR assay was applied. The multiplex PCR relied on a mix of 60 forward primers for TCR Vbeta segments and 13 reverse primers for TCR Jbeta segments. A multiplex PCR assay on genomic DNA amplified the CDR3 region of rearranged TCR beta genes. The amplified TCR beta libraries were sequenced on the Illumina HiSeq System as 87-base-pair reads. Concerning the study's data processing: Across the roughly 670 repertoires, a later analysis counted about 81 million unique TCR beta chains, 9.5 million to 13 million of which were shared by at least two donors. To remove PCR and sequencing errors, raw reads were error-corrected and collapsed into unique sequences using a nearest-neighbor algorithm that merged closely related sequences. CDR3 sequences were aligned to IMGT reference sequences to assign V, D and J gene segments. Each retained sequence needed at least a six-nucleotide match to both a V gene segment and a J gene segment. A rearrangement counted as productive if the CDR3 had no stop codons and remained in frame with V and J, and every other rearrangement counted as non-productive. Following IMGT convention, CDR3 was defined as the stretch from the second conserved V-encoded cysteine to the conserved J-encoded phenylalanine. The earlier analysis of about 500 of the donors excluded sequences that lacked an unambiguous match to a single V gene segment. An earlier analysis of some 610 of the donors called V segments functional above 56.7% productive rearrangements and segregating when the between-donor standard deviation exceeded 5%. A statistical classification framework was built for diagnosing cytomegalovirus status from the catalog of TCR beta chain sequences. In a later analysis, V and J genes were assigned by comparing TCR nucleotide sequences against IMGT/GENE-DB human TR gene sequences. A later analysis assigned CDR3 sequences and most-parsimonious VDJ recombination scenarios with the TCRdist pipeline. A later analysis defined each TCR beta chain by its CDR3 amino acid sequence plus V-gene family, and excluded reads lacking a unique V-gene family. In a later analysis, fewer than 600 highly shared, low-generation-probability nucleotide sequences were removed to address suspected cross-contamination and a sequencing artifact. In a later analysis, a clonal expansion index for each public chain was calculated from normalized within-repertoire ranks of inferred template counts. In a later analysis, generation probabilities were computed using a VDJ recombination model fitted to out-of-frame rearrangements, and the results were checked against IGoR. In a later analysis, hypergeometric tests were used to score TCR-TCR, TCR-HLA and TCR-CMV co-occurrence, with a repertoire-size bias correction applied to TCR pairs. A later analysis estimated false discovery rates by permuting HLA or CMV assignments 20 times. A later analysis grouped co-occurring TCRs with DBSCAN, adding TCRdist sequence similarity when clustering within HLA-allele-positive subsets. For co-occurrence clustering, repertoires with fewer than 30,000 or more than 120,000 public chains were excluded, along with a handful of repertoires with anomalous nucleotide sharing. Sourced from immuneACCESS, this table was stored by TCRdb with only in-frame sequences that have V and J called. A share of the clones is absent; for the studies checked, an unresolved V gene accounts for under half, and the remainder has no known explanation. Clone size and V and J calls were adopted from that table, with D and trimming inferred from the DNA. The sample contains approximately 89,000 clones, around 84% of them found a single time. 7.4% of the sample goes to the ten largest clones.

Clipping removes 3 bases from V and 4 bases from J, with 8 as the unmatched junction base count. The CDR3 contains 15 residues, cysteine and phenylalanine counted. CDR3 DNA only is kept here, 45 bases in frame from base 1. CDR1 and CDR2 (GTSNPN, SVGIG) derive from the germline V gene (reference sequence). This TCR was sampled from a man aged 35-49 years in good health and CMV-seropositive. Material for sequencing was PBMCs. The sequence links TRBV30 to TRBJ1-2; 10 of the junction bases match TRBD1. The DNA reads as follows: TGTGCCTGGAGGAAGACAGGGGGCGGGAGCTATGGCTACACCTTC. Translated, it reads CAWRKTGGGSYGYTF.